This T cell receptor (beta chain) emerged from a study of cytomegalovirus exposure and HLA in healthy donors. The CDR3 contains 16 residues. CDR1 and CDR2 (germline): SGHRS, YFSETQ. V lost 4 bases to trimming and J lost 11 bases; unmatched junction nucleotides: 16. Findings and caveats of the study: Later examination showed HLA-associated TCR beta chains had greater clonal expansion than equally common others. In a later analysis, an Asian-associated ancestry cluster reportedly showed fewer N-insertions than the approximately 700-donor mean.

This clone was seen a single time. The antigen remains unidentified. PCR amplification relied on 60 Vbeta primers (plus 13 Jbeta primers). Clones were read by immunoSEQ multiplex PCR, and TCRdb kept only the in-frame ones, dropping some. This sample has 150,000 to 200,000 clones, with about four fifths found just once. Sequencing input: PBMCs. The rearrangement joins TRBV5-1 to TRBJ2-5; 11 bases are shared with TRBD1. The sequence was obtained from a man in his forties or fifties in good health and CMV-seropositive. The CDR3 DNA reads as TGCGCCAGCAGCCAAGGGAGGGACAGGGGGTTGCGGGAGCAGTACTTC. It encodes CASSQGRDRGLREQYF.